A selection of T cell receptor beta chains follows, all from one sample in a study of shared clonotypes between healthy human individuals. Assay used: immunoSEQ multiplex PCR; TCRdb lists only in-frame clones, some missing. The top ten hold roughly 0.83% of the sample, which has about a million clones, 70% to 85% seen once. What was sequenced was memory CD4+ T cells from PBMCs. The receptors derive from a man aged 18-30 years in good health. Some clones in this sample may be carry-over from other donors' samples. Both conserved end residues are part of each CDR3. A D gene is named only where the DNA matches it firmly. Some rows have no size entry. The others give once, few or many, or a class for an expanded clone.

cdr3_aa cdr3_nt d_call clone_size v_call cdr3_length j_call
CASSQEANHRASSYEQYF TGCGCCAGCAGCCAAGAGGCAAATCACAGGGCGAGCTCCTACGAGCAGTACTTC . . TRBV4-3 18 TRBJ2-7
CALSTFYGYTF TGTGCCCTATCGACCTTCTATGGCTACACCTTC . . TRBV30 11 TRBJ1-2
CASSFWLAGPPYNEQFF TGTGCCAGCAGCTTTTGGCTAGCGGGACCTCCCTACAATGAGCAGTTCTTC TRBD2 . TRBV7-2 17 TRBJ2-1
CASSEAVGGANQPQHF TGTGCCAGCAGCGAGGCCGTGGGAGGGGCTAATCAGCCCCAGCATTTT . few TRBV28 16 TRBJ1-5
CASSVESNQPQHF TGTGCCAGCAGCGTAGAGTCTAATCAGCCCCAGCATTTT . . TRBV9 13 TRBJ1-5
CASSPRDRASYEQYF TGCGCCAGCAGTCCGCGGGACAGGGCATCCTACGAGCAGTACTTC TRBD1 . TRBV4-1 15 TRBJ2-7
CASRGFGQGNQPQHF TGTGCCAGCAGGGGGTTCGGGCAGGGGAATCAGCCCCAGCATTTT . once TRBV28 15 TRBJ1-5
CASSSGPGEQYF TGTGCCAGCAGCAGTGGACCGGGCGAGCAGTACTTC . once TRBV7-6 12 TRBJ2-7
CAWTGAGTEAFF TGTGCCTGGACAGGGGCGGGAACTGAAGCTTTCTTT . many TRBV30 12 TRBJ1-1
CASSPGQRGQYF TGTGCCAGCAGTCCCGGACAGCGGGGGCAGTACTTC . . TRBV27 12 TRBJ2-7
CASGLDGTAATQYF TGTGCTAGTGGTTTGGATGGGACTGCAGCTACGCAGTATTTT . . TRBV12-5 14 TRBJ2-3
CASSLGQNYEQYF TGTGCCAGCAGTTTGGGGCAGAACTACGAGCAGTACTTC . . TRBV28 13 TRBJ2-7
CATSRSSQETQYF TGTGCCACCAGCAGATCCAGTCAAGAGACCCAGTACTTC . . TRBV15 13 TRBJ2-5
CASTRGQGDGSPLHF TGCGCCAGCACCCGGGGGCAGGGAGACGGTTCACCCCTCCACTTT . . TRBV5-1 15 TRBJ1-6
CASSPGSNQPQHF TGTGCCAGCTCCCCTGGGAGCAATCAGCCCCAGCATTTT . . TRBV18 13 TRBJ1-5
CASSSDYAPYNEQFF TGTGCCAGCAGCTCGGACTATGCCCCTTACAATGAGCAGTTCTTC . . TRBV7-9 15 TRBJ2-1
CASSSQTLSDDEQYF TGCGCCAGCAGCTCCCAGACATTGTCGGACGACGAGCAGTACTTC . . TRBV5-1 15 TRBJ2-7
CASSLGRILGGAFF TGTGCCAGCAGCTTGGGACGGATCCTAGGTGGAGCTTTCTTT . . TRBV5-8 14 TRBJ1-1
CASSPADRDETF TGTGCCAGTAGCCCAGCTGACAGGGATGAAACCTTC TRBD1 . TRBV19 12 TRBJ1-2
CASSAAPGTSYEQYF TGTGCCAGCAGCGCAGCCCCCGGGACATCCTACGAGCAGTACTTC . . TRBV9 15 TRBJ2-7
CASSSRVPGANVLTF TGTGCCAGTAGTTCGAGGGTCCCCGGGGCCAACGTCCTGACTTTC . . TRBV19 15 TRBJ2-6
CASSPQGQETQYF TGTGCCAGCTCGCCTCAGGGTCAAGAGACCCAGTACTTC . . TRBV18 13 TRBJ2-5
CATSRDSVFGNTIYF TGTGCCACCAGCAGGGACTCGGTCTTTGGAAACACCATATATTTT . . TRBV15 15 TRBJ1-3
CASSYTYTTSGNEQFF TGTGCCAGCAGTTACACCTATACGACTAGCGGGAATGAGCAGTTCTTC TRBD2 . TRBV6-5 16 TRBJ2-1
CASSLNDNEQFF TGCGCCAGCAGCTTGAATGACAATGAGCAGTTCTTC . few TRBV5-1 12 TRBJ2-1